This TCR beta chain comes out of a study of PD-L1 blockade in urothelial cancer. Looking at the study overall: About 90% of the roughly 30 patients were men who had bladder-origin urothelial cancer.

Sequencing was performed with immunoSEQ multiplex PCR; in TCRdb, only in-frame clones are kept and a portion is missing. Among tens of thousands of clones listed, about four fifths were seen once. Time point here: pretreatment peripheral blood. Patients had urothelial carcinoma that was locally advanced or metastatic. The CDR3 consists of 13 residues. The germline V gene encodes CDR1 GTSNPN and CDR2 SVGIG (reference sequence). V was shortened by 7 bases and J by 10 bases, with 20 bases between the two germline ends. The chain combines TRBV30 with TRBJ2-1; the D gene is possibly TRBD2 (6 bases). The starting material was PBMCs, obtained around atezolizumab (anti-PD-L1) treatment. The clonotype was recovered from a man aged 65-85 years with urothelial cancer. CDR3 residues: CASAGTLRGEQFF. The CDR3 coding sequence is TGTGCCTCCGCCGGGACTCTGAGGGGCGAGCAGTTCTTC. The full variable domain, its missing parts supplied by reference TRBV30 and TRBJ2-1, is SQTIHQWPATLVQPVGSPLSLECTVEGTSNPNLYWYRQAAGRGLQLLFYSVGIGQISSEVPQNLSASRPQDRQFILSSKKLLLSDSGFYLCASAGTLRGEQFFGPGTRLTVL.